A selection of T cell receptor beta chains follows, all from one sample in a study of cytomegalovirus exposure and HLA in healthy donors. The data were produced by immunoSEQ multiplex PCR, yet TCRdb's version contains in-frame clones alone and is incomplete. The sample has some 160,000 clones, approximately 80% seen once; the top ten hold roughly 1.7%. Sequencing used PBMCs. The receptors were gathered from a woman younger than 45 in good health and CMV-seronegative. Each CDR3 is given with its conserved first and last residue. A D gene is named only where the DNA matches it firmly. Clone size is shown for a subset of rows, as once, few, many or a class of expanded clone.

j_call | d_call | clone_size | v_call | cdr3_nt | cdr3_aa
TRBJ2-7 | TRBD2 | . | TRBV25-1 | TGTGCCAGCAGTGGCCCCCTAGGTTTAGCGGGCCAGTACTTC | CASSGPLGLAGQYF
TRBJ2-1 | TRBD2 | . | TRBV6-1 | TGTGCCAGCAGTGACCCCGGGACTAGGGATGAGCAGTTCTTC | CASSDPGTRDEQFF
TRBJ2-3 | . | . | TRBV6-6 | TGTGCCAGCAGTACTACTACAGATACGCAGTATTTT | CASSTTTDTQYF
TRBJ1-2 | . | . | TRBV11-2 | TGTGCCAGCAGGCCGACGCGGGAGGGGTTCGCCTATGGCTACACCTTC | CASRPTREGFAYGYTF
TRBJ2-2 | TRBD2 | . | TRBV9 | TGTGCCAGCAGCCCAGGGGGACTAGCGGGAGCCGGGGAGCTGTTTTTT | CASSPGGLAGAGELFF
TRBJ2-7 | . | few | TRBV11-1 | TGTGCCAGCAGCTTATATTTCGCGGCGGTTCCTATCTACGAGCAGTACTTC | CASSLYFAAVPIYEQYF
TRBJ2-1 | . | . | TRBV7-2 | TGTGCCAGCAGCTTAGCTCTTACTAGGAGTGAGCAGTTCTTC | CASSLALTRSEQFF
TRBJ1-2 | TRBD1 | . | TRBV6-5 | TGTGCCAGCAGTCTACAGGGGGACAATCCTGGCTACACCTTC | CASSLQGDNPGYTF
TRBJ2-3 | . | . | TRBV5-1 | TGCGCCAGCAGCTCCCGGACTTCCAAGCCCTTGGCTTACACAGATACGCAGTATTTT | CASSSRTSKPLAYTDTQYF
TRBJ1-4 | . | . | TRBV25-1 | TGTGCCAGCAGGGACAGAACTAATGAAAAACTGTTTTTT | CASRDRTNEKLFF
TRBJ2-7 | TRBD2 | . | TRBV7-2 | TGTGCCAGCAGCGCGACTAGCGGGAGAGCCGAGCAGTACTTC | CASSATSGRAEQYF
TRBJ2-2 | TRBD2 | . | TRBV2 | TGTGCCAGCAGATGGACTAGCGGGAACACCGGGGAGCTGTTTTTT | CASRWTSGNTGELFF
TRBJ2-7 | TRBD1 | . | TRBV5-1 | TGCGCCAGCAGCGCCGGACAGGGGAGTACCTACGAGCAGTACTTC | CASSAGQGSTYEQYF
TRBJ1-5 | . | . | TRBV27 | TGTGCCAGCTCATTTGGCAGGGGCAATCAGCCCCAGCATTTT | CASSFGRGNQPQHF
TRBJ1-1 | . | . | TRBV6-5 | TGTGCCAGCAGTTACTCGGACGGGGTGGGTGAAGCTTTCTTT | CASSYSDGVGEAFF
TRBJ2-7 | . | . | TRBV7-3 | TGTGCCAGCAGCAATCCTGGGGGGGCCACCGAGCAGTACTTC | CASSNPGGATEQYF
TRBJ1-2 | TRBD1 | . | TRBV19 | TGTGCCAGTAGTAAGGACAGGGCGTCTAACTATGGCTACACCTTC | CASSKDRASNYGYTF
TRBJ2-1 | . | . | TRBV10-3 | TGTGCCATCTTAATGGGACTCCACAATGAGCAGTTCTTC | CAILMGLHNEQFF
TRBJ2-6 | . | once | TRBV30 | TGTGCCTGGAAGAGCTCTGGGGCCAACGTCCTGACTTTC | CAWKSSGANVLTF
TRBJ2-3 | . | . | TRBV20-1 | TGCAGTGCTCACGGGAGTACGCAGTATTTT | CSAHGSTQYF
TRBJ1-1 | . | . | TRBV7-3 | TGTGCCAGCAGCTCCCAGGGGCGGAACACTGAAGCTTTCTTT | CASSSQGRNTEAFF
TRBJ1-1 | . | . | TRBV28 | TGTGCCAGCCATTCTCTCCCCCCGGTAAACACTGAAGCTTTCTTT | CASHSLPPVNTEAFF